The clone carrying this T cell receptor beta chain was recorded many times. This sample is part of a study of Graves' ophthalmopathy and Graves' hyperthyroidism. Germline V gene sequence: CDR1 SQVTM, CDR2 ANQGSEA. J lost 8 bases, V lost 7 bases, and 10 bases had no gene match. This CDR3 spans 12 amino acids. The sequenced template was RNA, covering the TCR beta CDR3 region. After a first-round RT-PCR with HTBI primers, a second-round multiplex PCR was run. Using its own MiXCR run on the multiplex PCR reads, TCRdb lists one record per CDR3 protein. This sample has more than 550,000 distinct CDR3 sequences, with roughly two fifths found just once.

This chain joins TRBV29-1 and TRBJ1-2; the match to TRBD1 covers 7 bases. The TCR comes from an adult man with Graves' ophthalmopathy. The sequenced sample consisted of peripheral blood. The CDR3 DNA sequence: TGCAGCGCCGAGGGGACAGTTATGGGCTACACCTTC. Amino acids: CSAEGTVMGYTF. Variable domain in full (rest from reference TRBV29-1 and TRBJ1-2): SAVISQKPSRDICQRGTSLTIQCQVDSQVTMMFWYRQQPGQSLTLIATANQGSEATYESGFVIDKFPISRPNLTFSTLTVSNMSPEDSSIYLCSAEGTVMGYTFGSGTRLTVV.